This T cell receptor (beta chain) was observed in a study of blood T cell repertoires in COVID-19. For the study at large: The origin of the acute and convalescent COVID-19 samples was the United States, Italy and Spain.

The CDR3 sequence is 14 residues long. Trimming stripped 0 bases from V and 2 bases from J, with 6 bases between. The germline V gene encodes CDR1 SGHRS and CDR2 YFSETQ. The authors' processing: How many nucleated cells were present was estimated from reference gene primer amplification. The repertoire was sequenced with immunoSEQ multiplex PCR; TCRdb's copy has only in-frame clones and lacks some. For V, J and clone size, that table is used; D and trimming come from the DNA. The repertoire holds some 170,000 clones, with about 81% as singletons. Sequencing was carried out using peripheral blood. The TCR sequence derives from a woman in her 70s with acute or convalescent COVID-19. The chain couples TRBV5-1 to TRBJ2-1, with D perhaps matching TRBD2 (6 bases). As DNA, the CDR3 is TGCGCCAGCAGCTTGGGGACTACCTACAATGAGCAGTTCTTC. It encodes CASSLGTTYNEQFF. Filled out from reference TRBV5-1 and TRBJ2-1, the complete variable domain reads KAGVTQTPRYLIKTRGQQVTLSCSPISGHRSVSWYQQTPGQGLQFLFEYFSETQRNKGNFPGRFSGRQFSNSRSEMNVSTLELGDSALYLCASSLGTTYNEQFFGPGTRLTVL.